This T cell receptor beta chain was profiled in a study of response to subunit inactivated influenza vaccine. With respect to this clonotype: Its target is unknown.

The CDR3 covers 14 residues. CDR1 and CDR2 from the germline V gene are MNHEY and SVGAGI. With V trimmed by 2 bases and J by 8 bases, 4 bases remained unmatched. MiXCR, run by TCRdb on the RT-PCR reads, gives a single entry per CDR3 protein. The table lists fewer than 600,000 distinct CDR3 sequences, under 8.5% of them singletons, with around 13% in the top ten. Points from the study as a whole: Authors suggested each seasonal influenza vaccination recruits few new T cells.

The rearrangement uses TRBV6-5 and TRBJ1-1; TRBD1 matches at 11 bases. The source is a man aged 50-75 years who received an inactivated influenza vaccine. Sequenced material: PBMCs from blood, taken around 25 months after vaccination. The CDR3 coding sequence is TGTGCCAGCAGTTACGGACAGGGGGCGAGCGAAGCTTTCTTT. Translated: CASSYGQGASEAFF.